The 32 T cell receptor beta chains listed next were all sequenced from one sample in a study of blood T cell repertoires in COVID-19. Generated by immunoSEQ multiplex PCR, the TCRdb table keeps only in-frame clones and is missing some. The sample includes 200,000 to 250,000 clones, around 85% seen only once; the top ten take under 1.5%. Sequenced input: PBMCs or T cells enriched from blood (not recorded which). These receptors came from a middle-aged woman with acute COVID-19.

J is TRBJ1-1 and V is TRBV6-2 or TRBV6-3; D is undetermined. V lost 6 bases and J 4 bases, leaving 9 bases between the germline ends. The CDR3 sequence is 12 residues long. CDR1 is MNHEY, CDR2 SVGEGT, per germline. The CDR3 bases are TGTGCCAGCAGCCCACTCGGCACTGAAGCTTTCTTT. Translating it yields CASSPLGTEAFF.

The chain couples TRBV15 to TRBJ1-2, with D maybe TRBD1 (5 bases). The ends were cut back, 3 bases at V and 6 bases at J, with 14 bases in the middle. Per germline, CDR1 LNHNV and CDR2 YYDKDF (reference sequence). The CDR3 spans 14 residues. The chain's CDR3 is CATSSIRREDGYTF. Written as DNA, the CDR3 is TGTGCCACCAGCAGCATACGCAGGGAGGATGGCTACACCTTC. Together with reference TRBV15 and TRBJ1-2, the CDR3 gives the full variable domain: DAMVIQNPRYQVTQFGKPVTLSCSQTLNHNVMYWYQQKSSQAPKLLFHYYDKDFNNEADTPDNFQSRRPNTSFCFLDIRSPGLGDTAMYLCATSSIRREDGYTFGSGTRLTVV.

The CDR3 DNA reads as TGTGCCAGCAGCTCGAGGACTAGCGGGAGCTTGGCGCAGTATTTT. It translates to CASSSRTSGSLAQYF. The J gene is TRBJ2-3, the V gene TRBV7-9; 13 nucleotides match TRBD2. V dropped 4 bases and J dropped 10; count of bases not matched to a gene: 8. The CDR3 extends over 15 amino acids. In germline, CDR1 is SEHNR, CDR2 FQNEAQ (reference sequence).

V gene TRBV5-5 combines with J gene TRBJ2-1; D gene uncertain. The germline V gene encodes CDR1 SGHKS and CDR2 YYEKEE (reference sequence). The CDR3 covers 12 residues. V lost 7 bases to trimming and J lost 5 bases, with 10 bases between them. Written as DNA, the CDR3 is TGTGCCAGCGAAGTCTCGGACAATGAGCAGTTCTTC. Translated: CASEVSDNEQFF.

J is TRBJ1-1 and V is TRBV30, with D possibly TRBD1 on 5 matching bases. Per the germline V gene, CDR1 is GTSNPN and CDR2 is SVGIG (reference sequence). CDR3 length equals 11 residues. The V gene lost 8 bases and the J gene lost 5 bases, with 12 bases spanning the gap. CDR3 protein: CALRGLTEAFF. The CDR3 DNA is TGTGCCCTCCGGGGGTTAACTGAAGCTTTCTTT.

The J gene is TRBJ2-1, the V gene TRBV10-1; maybe TRBD2 (6 bases). Germline assignment: CDR1 WNHNN and CDR2 SYGVQD (reference sequence). Trimming removed 3 bases from V and 5 bases from J, with 14 bases in between. The CDR3 runs to 15 residues. The chain's CDR3 is CASSDWRDQNNEQFF. CDR3 DNA: TGCGCCAGCAGTGACTGGAGGGATCAAAACAATGAGCAGTTCTTC.

This sequence joins TRBV6-2 or TRBV6-3 and TRBJ1-1, with D possibly TRBD1 on 5 matching bases. Trimming pared 5 bases from V and 7 bases from J, leaving 17 bases between. The CDR3 length is 14 residues. Germline CDR1 and CDR2: MNHEY and SVGEGT. This CDR3 reads CASSNIDAQGEAFF. The CDR3 DNA reads TGTGCCAGCAGTAACATTGACGCGCAGGGTGAAGCTTTCTTT.

A word on this clone: Other DNA sequences in this specimen translate into the identical CDR3. The gene calls are TRBV6-5 and TRBJ2-1; 9 nucleotides line up with TRBD2. This CDR3 is 14 amino acids long. The V segment lost 5 bases and the J segment 5 bases; nucleotides outside the gene matches: 4. The germline gives CDR1 MNHEY, CDR2 SVGAGI. In nucleotides, the CDR3 is TGTGCCAGCAGTCTAGCGGGAAGAAACAATGAGCAGTTCTTC. Translating gives CASSLAGRNNEQFF.

The gene calls are TRBV30 and TRBJ1-1, with D unresolved. CDR3 length equals 13 residues. CDR1 GTSNPN and CDR2 SVGIG come from the germline V gene (reference sequence). Trimming pared 1 base from V and 3 bases from J, leaving 9 bases between. The CDR3 coding sequence is TGTGCCTGGAGTGGAGGCCCCCACACTGAAGCTTTCTTT. Translation gives CAWSGGPHTEAFF.

The rearrangement uses TRBV5-1 and TRBJ2-3; possibly TRBD2 for D (6 bases). The V gene's germline CDR1 is SGHRS and CDR2 YFSETQ. Trimming shortened V by 0 bases and J by 2 bases, and 10 bases separated the two germline ends. This CDR3 is 15 amino acids long. CDR3 bases: TGCGCCAGCAGCTTGGTGGGGGGAAACACAGATACGCAGTATTTT. It translates to CASSLVGGNTDTQYF. The full variable domain, with the rest looked up from reference TRBV5-1 and TRBJ2-3, is KAGVTQTPRYLIKTRGQQVTLSCSPISGHRSVSWYQQTPGQGLQFLFEYFSETQRNKGNFPGRFSGRQFSNSRSEMNVSTLELGDSALYLCASSLVGGNTDTQYFGPGTRLTVL.

The chain is built from TRBV7-3 and TRBJ1-1; possible D gene TRBD1, 6 bases. Germline V gene sequence: CDR1 SGHTA, CDR2 FQGTGA. Trimming shortened V by 5 bases and J by 2 bases, and 12 bases separated the two germline ends. The CDR3 sequence is 14 residues long. CDR3 nucleotide sequence: TGTGCCAGCAGCCCAGGGGTCACAAACACTGAAGCTTTCTTT. This encodes CASSPGVTNTEAFF.

Details on this clone: Other nucleotide sequences from this sample produce the same CDR3. The chain recombines TRBV19 with TRBJ1-5; 9 nucleotides line up with TRBD1. V dropped 9 bases and J dropped 2; count of bases not matched to a gene: 8. The CDR3 sequence is 15 residues long. Germline V lookup: CDR1 LNHDA, CDR2 SQIVND (reference sequence). CDR3 sequence reads: CASSRDRVGNQPQHF. CDR3 bases: TGTGCCAGCTCCCGGGACAGGGTGGGCAATCAGCCCCAGCATTTT.

The chain has TRBV27 and TRBJ2-1; tentatively, D is TRBD1 (5 bases). The CDR3 contains 14 residues. The germline CDR1 and CDR2 sequences are MNHEY and SMNVEV (reference sequence). The ends were cut back, 6 bases at V and 3 bases at J, with 12 bases in the middle. In DNA, the CDR3 is TGTGCCAGCAGCTGGCAGGGCCTCTACAATGAGCAGTTCTTC. It is translated as CASSWQGLYNEQFF.

This clone has just one count. This rearrangement joins TRBV3-1 (or the pseudogene TRBV3-2) to TRBJ2-7, with D possibly matching TRBD2 (6 bases). Germline CDR1 LGHDT, CDR2 YNNKEL (reference sequence). The CDR3 sequence is 13 residues long. V gave up 4 bases and J gave up 3 bases, with 10 bases separating them. The CDR3 nucleotides are TGTGCCAGCAGCCCTCTCGGGGGCTACGAGCAGTACTTC. This sequence encodes CASSPLGGYEQYF.

A few counts support this clone. J is TRBJ1-3 and V is TRBV28, with a weak D call TRBD1 (5 bases). V was cut by 0 bases and J by 0 bases, with 6 bases left in between. This CDR3 spans 15 amino acids. CDR1 and CDR2 from the germline V gene are MDHEN and SYDVKM. The CDR3 region is CASSLWTASGNTIYF. The CDR3 DNA sequence: TGTGCCAGCAGTTTATGGACAGCCTCTGGAAACACCATATATTTT.

Only one count was recorded for this clone. The rearrangement joins TRBV4-3 to TRBJ2-5; 9 positions match TRBD2. The CDR3 consists of 17 residues. J lost 3 bases, V lost 0 bases, and 8 bases had no gene match. Germline loops: CDR1 LGHNA, CDR2 YSLEER. Written as DNA, the CDR3 is TGCGCCAGCAGCCAAGATAATGGGGCTAGCGGGGAAGAGACCCAGTACTTC. Protein product: CASSQDNGASGEETQYF.

The rearrangement uses TRBV7-9 and TRBJ1-1, with D possibly matching TRBD1 (5 bases). The V and J ends lost 3 bases and 4 bases respectively, with 9 bases between them. The CDR3 length is 13 residues. CDR1 and CDR2 (germline): SEHNR, FQNEAQ (reference sequence). The DNA of the CDR3 is TGTGCCAGCAGCTTCAGAAGGGGCACTGAAGCTTTCTTT. It translates to CASSFRRGTEAFF.

The V gene is TRBV10-2, the J gene TRBJ2-2; TRBD2 aligns across 9 bases. Looked up from germline, CDR1 is WSHSY and CDR2 is SAAADI. The CDR3 is 16 residues long. Trimming cost V 5 bases and J 6 bases; bases outside gene matches: 10. For the CDR3, the DNA is TGCGCCAGCAGTTTAGCGGGAGAGGGTCGGTCCGGGGAGCTGTTTTTT. This encodes CASSLAGEGRSGELFF.

A single count supports this clone. The CDR3 is CASSLTGAYEQYF. The CDR3, as DNA: TGTGCCAGCAGCTTAACGGGGGCCTACGAGCAGTACTTC. The chain couples TRBV11-3 to TRBJ2-7, with D perhaps matching TRBD2 (6 bases). V lost 2 bases to trimming and J lost 2 bases, with 7 bases between them. This CDR3 comprises 13 residues. Germline loops: CDR1 SGHNT, CDR2 YENEEA.

The CDR3 loop is CASSQEGGRDTEAFF. CDR3 in DNA: TGCGCCAGCAGCCAAGAAGGGGGCAGGGACACTGAAGCTTTCTTT. The J gene is TRBJ1-1, the V gene TRBV4-1; 7 bases line up with TRBD1. Germline V gene lookup returns CDR1 MGHRA and CDR2 YSYEKL. Unmatched junction bases numbered 4, after V lost 0 bases and J lost 3 bases. CDR3 size: 15 residues.

This chain links TRBV6-5 with TRBJ2-7; D remains unclear. The CDR3 covers 12 residues. Deletions cut 6 bases from V and 6 bases from J, with 12 bases between. The germline CDR1 and CDR2 sequences are MNHEY and SVGAGI. Here the CDR3 DNA reads TGTGCCAGCAGCCAACGAGGCGGCGAGCAGTACTTC. This sequence encodes CASSQRGGEQYF.

The CDR3 bases are TGTGCCACCATTCCGGAGGGGCTGAGCACAGATACGCAGTATTTT. Its translation: CATIPEGLSTDTQYF. The chain couples TRBV2 to TRBJ2-3; perhaps TRBD2 as D (6 bases). Per germline, CDR1 SNHLY and CDR2 FYNNEI. The CDR3 extends over 15 amino acids. Trimming shortened V by 10 bases and J by 0 bases, and 17 bases separated the two germline ends.

The chain joins TRBV9 to TRBJ2-7, with a tentative D call TRBD2 (6 bases). V was cut by 3 bases and J by 5 bases, with 24 bases left in between. The CDR3 totals 17 residues. The germline gives CDR1 SGDLS, CDR2 YYNGEE. The CDR3 DNA follows: TGTGCCAGCAGCGCCCCAGTCGCGGGACCCCAGTCCGACGAGCAGTACTTC. Translated, it gives CASSAPVAGPQSDEQYF. Full variable domain (rest looked up from reference TRBV9 and TRBJ2-7): DSGVTQTPKHLITATGQRVTLRCSPRSGDLSVYWYQQSLDQGLQFLIQYYNGEERAKGNILERFSAQQFPDLHSELNLSSLELGDSALYFCASSAPVAGPQSDEQYFGPGTRLTVT.

V and J are TRBV3-1 (or the pseudogene TRBV3-2) and TRBJ2-3; 8 nucleotides agree with TRBD2. This CDR3 has 14 residues. Trimming removed 4 bases from V and 3 bases from J; junction bases left unmatched: 3. In germline, CDR1 is LGHDT, CDR2 YNNKEL (reference sequence). CDR3: CASSLSGSTDTQYF. The CDR3 nucleotides are TGTGCCAGCAGCCTAAGCGGGAGTACAGATACGCAGTATTTT.

V usage is TRBV11-2 and J usage is TRBJ2-5; possible D gene TRBD2, 5 bases. From germline, CDR1 is SGHAT and CDR2 FQNNGV. Trimming took 5 bases from V and 5 from J, leaving 15 bases between them. This CDR3 spans 14 amino acids. The CDR3 protein is CASSAVLDPETQYF. CDR3 sequence (DNA): TGTGCCAGCAGCGCTGTACTAGATCCCGAGACCCAGTACTTC.

This chain connects TRBV19 to TRBJ2-1; TRBD2 aligns across 9 bases. Germline CDR1 and CDR2: LNHDA and SQIVND (reference sequence). Trimming at V came to 5 bases and at J to 7 bases, leaving 6 bases not matched to a gene. CDR3 length equals 14 residues. The chain's CDR3 is CASSPILAGNEQFF. DNA of the CDR3: TGTGCCAGTAGTCCAATCCTAGCGGGAAATGAGCAGTTCTTC. Variable domain in full (rest from reference TRBV19 and TRBJ2-1): DGGITQSPKYLFRKEGQNVTLSCEQNLNHDAMYWYRQDPGQGLRLIYYSQIVNDFQKGDIAEGYSVSREKKESFPLTVTSAQKNPTAFYLCASSPILAGNEQFFGPGTRLTVL.

J is TRBJ1-2 and V is TRBV4-2, with 9 positions matching TRBD1. This CDR3 is built from 14 residues. Germline trimming cut 3 bases from V and 4 bases from J; bases unmatched to any gene: 3. Germline assignment: CDR1 LGHNA and CDR2 YNFKEQ. The CDR3, as DNA: TGTGCCAGCAGCCAGGAGGACAGGGGCTATGGCTACACCTTC. Its translation is CASSQEDRGYGYTF.

This clone was detected a few times. Other DNA sequences from this sample encode an identical CDR3 as well. This sequence joins TRBV7-8 and TRBJ1-5; D remains ambiguous. Trimming shortened V by 1 base and J by 7 bases, and 8 bases separated the two germline ends. This CDR3 has 13 amino acids. The V gene's germline CDR1 is SGHVS and CDR2 FQNEAQ. Here the CDR3 reads CASSLGSEQPQHF. In DNA, the CDR3 is TGTGCCAGCAGCTTAGGGTCAGAACAGCCCCAGCATTTT.

The chain has TRBV4-1 and TRBJ1-2, with TRBD1 matching over 9 bases. Trimming removed 4 bases from V and 5 bases from J; junction bases left unmatched: 14. Germline V gene data show CDR1 as MGHRA and CDR2 as YSYEKL. This CDR3 has 17 amino acids. The CDR3 is CASSPAPIRTGEYGYTF. The CDR3 DNA is TGCGCCAGCAGCCCAGCCCCAATACGGACAGGGGAGTATGGCTACACCTTC.

V gene TRBV30 combines with J gene TRBJ1-5, with D possibly being TRBD1 (5 bases). With 1 base removed from V and 1 base from J, the gap between germline ends came to 8 bases. The CDR3 runs to 14 residues. Germline assignment: CDR1 GTSNPN and CDR2 SVGIG (reference sequence). CDR3 in amino acids: CAWSGQGSNQPQHF. For the CDR3, the DNA is TGTGCCTGGAGTGGGCAGGGAAGCAATCAGCCCCAGCATTTT. The full variable domain, completed using reference TRBV30 and TRBJ1-5, is SQTIHQWPATLVQPVGSPLSLECTVEGTSNPNLYWYRQAAGRGLQLLFYSVGIGQISSEVPQNLSASRPQDRQFILSSKKLLLSDSGFYLCAWSGQGSNQPQHFGDGTRLSIL.

The chain links TRBV9 to TRBJ2-5; D may be TRBD2 (6 bases). CDR3 size: 14 residues. Germline CDR1 SGDLS, CDR2 YYNGEE. V lost 3 bases and J lost 2, with 11 bases in between. The CDR3 DNA reads TGTGCCAGCAGCGGATCGGGGGTACAAGAGACCCAGTACTTC. This translates into CASSGSGVQETQYF. Using reference TRBV9 and TRBJ2-5 for the parts outside the CDR3, the full variable domain is DSGVTQTPKHLITATGQRVTLRCSPRSGDLSVYWYQQSLDQGLQFLIQYYNGEERAKGNILERFSAQQFPDLHSELNLSSLELGDSALYFCASSGSGVQETQYFGPGTRLLVL.

The J gene is TRBJ2-7, the V gene TRBV7-9, with D tentatively TRBD1 (6 bases). The CDR3 is 13 amino acids. CDR1 is SEHNR and CDR2 is FQNEAQ in the germline V gene (reference sequence). V dropped 4 bases and J dropped 3 bases, with 10 bases sitting between them. The CDR3, as DNA: TGTGCCAGCAGCTCCACAGGGTACTACGAGCAGTACTTC. Its protein product is CASSSTGYYEQYF.